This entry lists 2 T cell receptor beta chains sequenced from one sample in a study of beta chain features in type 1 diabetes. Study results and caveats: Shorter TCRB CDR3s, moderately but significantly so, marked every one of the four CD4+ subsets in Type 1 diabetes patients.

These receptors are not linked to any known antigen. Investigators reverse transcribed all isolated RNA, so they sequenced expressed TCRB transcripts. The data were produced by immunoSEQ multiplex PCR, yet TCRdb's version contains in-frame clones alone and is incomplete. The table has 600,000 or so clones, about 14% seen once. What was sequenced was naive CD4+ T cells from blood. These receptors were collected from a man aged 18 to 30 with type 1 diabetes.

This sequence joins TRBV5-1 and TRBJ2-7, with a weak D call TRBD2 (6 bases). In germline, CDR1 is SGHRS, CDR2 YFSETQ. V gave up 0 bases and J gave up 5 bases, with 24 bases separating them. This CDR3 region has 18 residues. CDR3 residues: CASSLGPAGRGILHEQYF. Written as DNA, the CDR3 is TGCGCCAGCAGCTTGGGGCCAGCAGGGCGGGGTATCTTGCACGAGCAGTACTTC.

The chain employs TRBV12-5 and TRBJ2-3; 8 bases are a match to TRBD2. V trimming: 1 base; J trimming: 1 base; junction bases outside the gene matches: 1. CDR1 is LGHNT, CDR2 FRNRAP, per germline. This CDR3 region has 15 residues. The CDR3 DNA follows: TGTGCTAGTGGTTTGGGCGGGGGGCGCACAGATACGCAGTATTTT. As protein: CASGLGGGRTDTQYF. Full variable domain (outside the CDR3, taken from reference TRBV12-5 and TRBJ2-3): DARVTQTPRHKVTEMGQEVTMRCQPILGHNTVFWYRQTMMQGLELLAYFRNRAPLDDSGMPKDRFSAEMPDATLATLKIQPSEPRDSAVYFCASGLGGGRTDTQYFGPGTRLTVL.